This T cell receptor (beta chain) was sequenced for a study of vaccination effects on CD4 cells after COVID-19. CD4+ T cell isolation took place after approximately 11 days of culture. Two doses of either BNT162b2 or mRNA-1273 were given to each participant. Profiled with immunoSEQ multiplex PCR; TCRdb holds only in-frame clones, not every one. The table includes 42,000 or so clones, 60% to 75% detected once. With 6 bases clipped from V and 6 bases from J, the junction kept 10 bases outside the gene matches. Looked up from germline, CDR1 is SGHVS and CDR2 is FNYEAQ. The CDR3 contains 15 residues. In its sample, this clone was seen once. Its specificity is unknown.

The chain uses TRBV7-6 and TRBJ2-3; 9 bases are shared with TRBD2. The TCR sequence derives from a human donor who received a COVID-19 vaccine. This specimen consisted of CD4+ T cells from PBMCs cultured without peptide, obtained after COVID-19 vaccination. For the CDR3, the DNA is TGTGCCAGCAGTAGTCTAGCGGGATTTGCCGATACGCAGTATTTT. Translation gives CASSSLAGFADTQYF.